This T cell receptor beta chain was profiled in a study of blood T cell repertoires in COVID-19. Study-wide background: Samples of COVID-19 (acute and convalescent) were obtained from the United States, Italy and Spain. PBMCs, B-cell-depleted T cells, or T cells were the source of the cDNA or gDNA that made up the material.

Germline assignment: CDR1 MDHEN and CDR2 SYDVKM. The germline V and J ends were trimmed by 3 bases and 4 bases, with 12 bases remaining between them. This CDR3 has 14 residues. Methods used by the authors: Cell counts per sample came from amplifying reference gene primers. The protocol was immunoSEQ multiplex PCR, while the TCRdb copy is restricted to in-frame clones and leaves out a portion. V, J and clone size were drawn from that table, and D and trimming were deduced from the DNA. The sample lists 90,000 to 120,000 clones, 80% to 95% occurring once. The chain has TRBV28 and TRBJ1-2; D remains unclear. The specimen sequenced was peripheral blood. The TCR comes from a woman in her twenties or thirties with acute or convalescent COVID-19. CDR3 amino acids: CASSFSAAPYGYTF. The CDR3 coding sequence is TGTGCCAGCAGTTTTTCGGCGGCGCCCTATGGCTACACCTTC.